The TCR beta chain described here comes from a study of T cells after yellow fever vaccination. Trimming pared 0 bases from V and 0 bases from J, leaving 9 bases between. The germline CDR1 and CDR2 sequences are MNHEY and SMNVEV (reference sequence). This CDR3 contains 16 residues. Each CDR3 protein is one row after TCRdb ran MiXCR on the 5' RACE reads. This table has hundreds of thousands of distinct CDR3 sequences, about 9.5% appearing once. This material consisted of PBMCs, taken on the day of the first yellow fever vaccination. The gene calls are TRBV27 and TRBJ2-4; D call uncertain. This TCR came from a man between 18 and 35 years old who received the YFV17D yellow fever vaccine. The DNA of the CDR3 is TGTGCCAGCAGTTTATCGGCGGATCTAGCCAAAAACATTCAGTACTTC. Protein sequence: CASSLSADLAKNIQYF.